A single T cell receptor (beta chain) is shown here with its context. This clone was observed a few times. No cognate antigen has been identified for it. No base qualities exist here, and no much larger clone lies one base off it. Preparation of the library involved the immunoSEQ multiplex PCR assay. Not all clones reach the TCRdb copy of this immuneACCESS table, which keeps in-frame sequences only. Checked studies attribute under half of the gap to unresolved V genes and leave the rest unexplained. The sample includes 60,000 to 75,000 clones, with about 87% observed a single time. The ten top clones hold about 15% of the sample. Sequences SGHAT (CDR1) and FQNNGV (CDR2) are obtained from the germline V gene. The CDR3 goes from the cysteine to the phenylalanine over 13 residues. The kept DNA is CDR3 alone, 39 bases in frame from the first base. V gives up 0 bases and J gives up 6 bases, and the segment between their germline ends measures 9 bases.

This specimen belongs to a study of PD-1 blockade in mismatch repair-deficient tumors (TCRdb year 2017). Regarding the research as a whole: Between September 2013 and 2016, the trial enrolled 86 consecutive patients with approximately 12 types of mismatch repair-deficient cancer, all of whom had received prior treatment and were progressing. Tumor-associated T cell clones were tracked in the peripheral blood of patients responding to PD-1 blockade by deep sequencing of TCR CDR3 regions. The paper as a whole reports these results and caveats: Rapid expansion after pembrolizumab followed by contraction, generally before radiologic responses, was shown by tumor-resident clones, which were often undetectable in blood before treatment.

Mismatch repair deficiency in every enrolled patient was established by polymerase chain reaction or immunohistochemistry. TCR sequencing was performed for a few patients who responded to pembrolizumab therapy. Pembrolizumab PD-1 blockade was prospectively tested in advanced mismatch repair-deficient cancers, regardless of tissue of origin, in the phase II trial. Peripheral blood T cell samples were collected serially, before PD-1 blockade began and at several time points afterward. Blood sampling time points were reported as weeks after the first dose of pembrolizumab. Rearrangement joined TRBV11-2 to TRBJ2-7; a tentative D match to TRBD1 spans 6 bases. The origin of this receptor is an adult with mismatch repair-deficient cancer. Sequencing was performed on peripheral blood, taken 52 weeks after starting pembrolizumab. The CDR3 reads as follows: CASSLDWGREQYF. The base sequence is TGTGCCAGCAGCTTAGATTGGGGGCGCGAGCAGTACTTC.